A single T cell receptor beta chain is shown here with its context. Its specificity is not known. Possible read error: a much larger clone is one base away. The sample belongs to a study of tumor-infiltrating lymphocytes in glioblastoma multiforme. Germline lookup yields CDR1 SQVTM and CDR2 ANQGSEA. The CDR3 is made up of 15 amino acids. V gave up 6 bases and J gave up 7 bases; unmatched junction bases: 10. TCRB libraries came from RNA via three nested multiplex PCR rounds. TCRdb redid the calling of the multiplex PCR reads with MiXCR, one entry per CDR3 protein. The sample holds about 12,000 distinct CDR3 sequences, 64% seen once. Findings of the study overall: Unequal TCR RNA per T cell might skew measured clone sizes.

Sequencing input: brain tumor tissue. The chain employs TRBV29-1 and TRBJ2-2; 11 bases line up with TRBD2. This clonotype originated in a male donor with glioblastoma. The CDR3 loop is CSVIGTSGFSGELFF. The CDR3, as DNA: TGCAGCGTGATCGGGACTAGCGGATTTAGCGGGGAGCTGTTTTTT.